This T cell receptor beta chain was found in a study of OX40 agonist ivuxolimab in advanced cancers. Study as a whole: At about 81% male, the cohort had a mean age of roughly 60 years, ranging from roughly 23 to 80.

The table came from immunoSEQ multiplex PCR; TCRdb's copy has only in-frame clones and leaves some out. The sample lists some 64,000 clones, roughly nine tenths seen once, with roughly 0.6% in the top ten. Enrollment shut out patients with autoimmune disease history or systemic immunosuppression. The timepoints at which blood was sampled were baseline, cycle 4 day 1, and cycle 7 day 1. CDR1 and CDR2 (germline): GTSNPN, SVGIG (reference sequence). This CDR3 comprises 14 residues. Trimming removed 0 bases at V and 2 bases at J, with 11 bases between. The receptor's source is an adult with an advanced solid tumor such as melanoma, head and neck, liver or kidney cancer. The chain carries TRBV30 and TRBJ2-7; D remains ambiguous. Here the sequenced sample was CD4+ or CD8+ T cells sorted from blood, taken in a trial of the OX40 agonist ivuxolimab. The DNA for the CDR3 is TGTGCCTGGAGTGTACGTGACTTGACCTACGAGCAGTACTTC. It translates to CAWSVRDLTYEQYF.